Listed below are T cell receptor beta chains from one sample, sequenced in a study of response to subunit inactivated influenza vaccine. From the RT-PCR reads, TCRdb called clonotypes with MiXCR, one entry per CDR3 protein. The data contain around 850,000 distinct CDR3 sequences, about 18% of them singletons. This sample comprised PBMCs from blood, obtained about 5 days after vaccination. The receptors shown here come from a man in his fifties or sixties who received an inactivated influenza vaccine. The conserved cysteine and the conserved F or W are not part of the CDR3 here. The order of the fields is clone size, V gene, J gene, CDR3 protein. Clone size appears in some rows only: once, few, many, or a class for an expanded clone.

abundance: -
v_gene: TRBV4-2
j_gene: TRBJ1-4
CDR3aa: ASRHPGGPTNEKLF

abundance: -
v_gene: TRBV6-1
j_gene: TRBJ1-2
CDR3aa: ASSVRDRQNGYT

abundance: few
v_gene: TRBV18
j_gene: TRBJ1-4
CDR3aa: ASSRSGTGEGKLF

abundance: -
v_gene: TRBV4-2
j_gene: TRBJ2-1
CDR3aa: ASSQDQRGGLNEQF

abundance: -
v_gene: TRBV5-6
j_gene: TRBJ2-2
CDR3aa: ASSFQGRNTGELF

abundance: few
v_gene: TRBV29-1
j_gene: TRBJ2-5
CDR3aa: SAFRPGTSGVETQY

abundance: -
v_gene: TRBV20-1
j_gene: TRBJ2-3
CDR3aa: SAPETGTQY

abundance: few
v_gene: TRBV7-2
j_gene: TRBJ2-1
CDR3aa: ASSLTGQGPNEQF

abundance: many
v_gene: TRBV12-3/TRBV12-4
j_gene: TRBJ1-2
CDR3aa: ASSLLPQTGDYGYT

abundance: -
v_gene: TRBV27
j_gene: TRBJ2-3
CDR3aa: ASSSPGSANTDTQY

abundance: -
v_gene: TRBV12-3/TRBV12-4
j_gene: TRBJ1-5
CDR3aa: ASSGSPGQGADQPQH

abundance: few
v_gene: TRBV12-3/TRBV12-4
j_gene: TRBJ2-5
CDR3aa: ASSFKGSETQY

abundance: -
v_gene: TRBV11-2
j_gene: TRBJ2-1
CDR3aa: ASTVDRGLGEQF

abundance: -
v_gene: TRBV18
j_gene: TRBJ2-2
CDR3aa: ASSPRKGINTGELF

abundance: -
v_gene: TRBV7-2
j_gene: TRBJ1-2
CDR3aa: ASSPFGQGNYGYT

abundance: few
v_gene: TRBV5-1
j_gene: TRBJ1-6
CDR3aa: ASSTKGPENSPLH

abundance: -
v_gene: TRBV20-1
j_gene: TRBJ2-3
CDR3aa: SARDRVSGRSTDTQY

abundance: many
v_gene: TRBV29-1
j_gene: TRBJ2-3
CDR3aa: SVEKVAGADTQY

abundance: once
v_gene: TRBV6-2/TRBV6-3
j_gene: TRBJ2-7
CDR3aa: ASSYRFYEQY

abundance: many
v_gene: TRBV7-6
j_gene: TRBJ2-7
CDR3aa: ASSSKMTGLQY

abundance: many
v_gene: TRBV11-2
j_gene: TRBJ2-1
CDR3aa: ASSLVRSGRPPYNEQF

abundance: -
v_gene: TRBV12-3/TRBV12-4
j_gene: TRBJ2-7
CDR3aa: ASSRGQYYEQY

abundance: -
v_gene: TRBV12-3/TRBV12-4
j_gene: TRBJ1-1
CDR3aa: ASSLGWSEAF

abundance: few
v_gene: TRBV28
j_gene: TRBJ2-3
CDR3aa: ASSLKRGVMY

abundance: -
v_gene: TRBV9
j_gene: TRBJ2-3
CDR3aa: ASSLRWSTRAIDTQY

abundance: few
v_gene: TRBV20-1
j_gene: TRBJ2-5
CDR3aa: SARSQIQETQY

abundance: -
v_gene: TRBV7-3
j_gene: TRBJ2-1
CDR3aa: ASSATPGPEQF

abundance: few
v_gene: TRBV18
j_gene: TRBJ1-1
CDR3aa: ASSPPGTNTEAF

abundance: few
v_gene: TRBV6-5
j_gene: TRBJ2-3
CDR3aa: ASSYRASGGDSTDTQY

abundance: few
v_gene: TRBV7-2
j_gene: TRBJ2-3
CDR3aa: ASSSRGAADTQY

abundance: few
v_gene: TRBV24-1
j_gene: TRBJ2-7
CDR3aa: ATSDSGRISYEQY

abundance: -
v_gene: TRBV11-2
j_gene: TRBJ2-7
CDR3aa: ASSSRPVEQY

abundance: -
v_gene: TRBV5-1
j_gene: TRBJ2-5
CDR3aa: ASSFARHRGMETQY

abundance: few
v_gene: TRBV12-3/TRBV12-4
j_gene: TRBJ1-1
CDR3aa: ASSPAGTEAF

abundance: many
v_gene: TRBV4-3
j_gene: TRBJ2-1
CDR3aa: ASSQDTGQGGNEQF

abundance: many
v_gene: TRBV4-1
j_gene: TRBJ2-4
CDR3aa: ASSQPQGRNIQY

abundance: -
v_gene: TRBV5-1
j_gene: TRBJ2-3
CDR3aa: ASSFYGTSGSADTQY

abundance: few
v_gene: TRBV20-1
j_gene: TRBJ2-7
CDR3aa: SARVLGTGAYYEQY

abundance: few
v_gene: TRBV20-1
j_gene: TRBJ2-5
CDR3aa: RLKGVTETQY

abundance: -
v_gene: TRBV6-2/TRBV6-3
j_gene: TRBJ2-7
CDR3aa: ASRTGTGGVVSSYEQY

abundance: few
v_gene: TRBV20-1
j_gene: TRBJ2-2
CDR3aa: SARATIQGSTGELF

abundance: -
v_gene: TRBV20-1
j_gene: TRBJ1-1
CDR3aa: SARKRIMNTEAF

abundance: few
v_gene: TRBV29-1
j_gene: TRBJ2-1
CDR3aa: SVGGRAYNEQF

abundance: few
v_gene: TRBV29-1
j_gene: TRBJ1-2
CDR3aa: SVEEQGASGYT

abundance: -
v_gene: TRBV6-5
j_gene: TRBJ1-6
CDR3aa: ASSYSSRAANSPLH

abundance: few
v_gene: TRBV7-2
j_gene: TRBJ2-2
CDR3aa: ASSASPRGGELF

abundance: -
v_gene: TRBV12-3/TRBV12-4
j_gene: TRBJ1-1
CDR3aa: ASKGVGGEKAF

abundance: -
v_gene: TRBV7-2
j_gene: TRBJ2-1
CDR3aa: AGSFDRGPYNEQF

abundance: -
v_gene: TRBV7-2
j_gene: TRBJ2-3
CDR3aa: ASGRPRADTQY

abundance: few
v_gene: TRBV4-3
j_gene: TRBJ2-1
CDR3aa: ASSRTLQGEYNEQF

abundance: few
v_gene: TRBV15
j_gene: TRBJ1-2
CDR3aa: ATSPDSNYGYT

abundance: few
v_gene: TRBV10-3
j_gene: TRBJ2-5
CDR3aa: AILGVSGRNQETQY

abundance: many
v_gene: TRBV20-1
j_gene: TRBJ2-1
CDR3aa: SASRLVQYNEQF

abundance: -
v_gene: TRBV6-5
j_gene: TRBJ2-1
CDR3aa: ASSYYGGEYNEQF

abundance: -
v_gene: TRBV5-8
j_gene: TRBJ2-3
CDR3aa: ASSLAVAAYTDTQY

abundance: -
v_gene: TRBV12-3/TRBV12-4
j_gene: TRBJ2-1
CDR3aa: ASSLAFISGVSDEQF

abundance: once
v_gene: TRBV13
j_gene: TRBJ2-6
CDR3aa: ASSLRRPGVDNVLT

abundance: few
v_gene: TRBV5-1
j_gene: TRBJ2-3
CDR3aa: ASSPAGIRTDTQY

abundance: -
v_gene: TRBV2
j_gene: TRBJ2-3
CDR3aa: ASSTRAGEDTQY

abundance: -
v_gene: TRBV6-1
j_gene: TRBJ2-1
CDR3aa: ASSRQLNSYNEQF